These 19 T cell receptor beta chains were sequenced from one sample in a study of cytomegalovirus exposure and HLA in healthy donors. It was with 60 Vbeta and 13 Jbeta primers that the PCR ran. Libraries were prepared by immunoSEQ multiplex PCR; TCRdb keeps only in-frame clonotypes and omits some of them. The sample has some 110,000 clones; 75% to 85% are singletons. Source material: PBMCs. The receptors derive from a woman aged 18-30 years in good health and CMV-seropositive.

V usage is TRBV13 and J usage is TRBJ2-1, with a possible D match to TRBD2 (7 bases). V lost 1 base to trimming and J lost 3 bases, with 13 bases between them. The CDR3 length is 16 residues. The germline V gene has CDR1 PRHDT and CDR2 FYEKMQ (reference sequence). The CDR3 sequence: CASSLAGGGSYNEQFF. The CDR3 DNA sequence: TGTGCCAGCAGCTTAGCGGGGGGCGGAAGCTACAATGAGCAGTTCTTC.

The V and J genes are TRBV2 and TRBJ2-7, with D perhaps matching TRBD1 (6 bases). The CDR3 runs 13 residues. Between the trimmed V and J ends, which lost 8 bases and 1 base, there was a span of 12 bases. The germline gives CDR1 SNHLY, CDR2 FYNNEI. CDR3 in DNA: TGTGCCAGCTTCACAGGGTGGTCCTACGAGCAGTACTTC. It encodes CASFTGWSYEQYF.

The CDR3 sequence: CASRSDSMNTEAFF. DNA of the CDR3: TGTGCCAGCAGGAGTGACAGCATGAACACTGAAGCTTTCTTT. This chain uses TRBV28 with TRBJ1-1; a weak D match, TRBD1 (5 bases). V gave up 6 bases and J gave up 0 bases, with 11 bases separating them. Germline CDR1 MDHEN, CDR2 SYDVKM. The CDR3 contains 14 residues.

The V call is TRBV9, the J call TRBJ2-1; D may be TRBD2 (6 bases). CDR1 and CDR2 from the germline V gene are SGDLS and YYNGEE. Trimming stripped 2 bases from V and 8 bases from J, with 14 bases between. The CDR3 is 14 residues long. CDR3: CASSVLTRGHEQFF. The CDR3 region has the DNA TGTGCCAGCAGCGTCCTGACTAGAGGCCATGAGCAGTTCTTC.

The CDR3 is CASSGGLSTDTQYF. The CDR3 DNA sequence: TGTGCCAGCAGCGGCGGACTTTCCACAGATACGCAGTATTTT. This chain joins TRBV5-4 and TRBJ2-3, with D maybe TRBD2 (5 bases). CDR3 length equals 14 residues. V was pared by 4 bases and J by 2 bases, with 11 bases between. The germline V gene has CDR1 SGHNT and CDR2 YYREEE (reference sequence).

This clone was counted only a few times. This chain uses TRBV5-1 with TRBJ2-7, with TRBD2 identical over 12 bases. Trimming at V came to 2 bases and at J to 5 bases, leaving 14 bases not matched to a gene. CDR3 length: 18 residues. CDR1 is SGHRS, CDR2 YFSETQ, per germline. CDR3 DNA: TGCGCCAGCAGCTTCAGGACTAGCGGGATGATGCGAGGCCACGAGCAGTACTTC. Residues: CASSFRTSGMMRGHEQYF.

V and J are TRBV7-3 and TRBJ1-1, with D unclear. Germline V gene sequence: CDR1 SGHTA, CDR2 FQGTGA. Trimming left V 3 bases short and J 10 bases short, with 9 bases between. The CDR3 length is 11 residues. The CDR3 is CASSFRGRAFF. The CDR3 nucleotides are TGTGCCAGCAGCTTCCGGGGTAGAGCTTTCTTT.

The V call is TRBV27, the J call TRBJ1-6, with D possibly matching TRBD1 (6 bases). This CDR3 comprises 14 residues. The ends were cut back, 8 bases at V and 10 bases at J, with 18 bases in the middle. Germline loops: CDR1 MNHEY, CDR2 SMNVEV (reference sequence). CDR3 residues: CASRWPGEGSPLHF. The CDR3 DNA sequence: TGTGCCAGCCGTTGGCCAGGGGAAGGGTCACCCCTCCACTTT.

The chain joins TRBV9 to TRBJ2-7, with 12 bases matching TRBD2. Per germline, CDR1 SGDLS and CDR2 YYNGEE. The CDR3 is 15 amino acids. V shed 4 bases and J 3 bases; nucleotides not matched to a gene: 5. CDR3 loop: CASSPGLAGFYEQYF. For the CDR3, the DNA is TGTGCCAGCAGCCCCGGACTAGCGGGATTCTACGAGCAGTACTTC.

The rearrangement uses TRBV6-1 and TRBJ2-1, with TRBD2 matching over 8 bases. V trimming: 8 bases; J trimming: 6 bases; junction bases outside the gene matches: 9. CDR3 length: 14 residues. In germline, CDR1 is MNHNS, CDR2 SASEGT. For the CDR3, the DNA is TGTGCCAGCCACGAGATAGCGGGACCCAATGAGCAGTTCTTC. Its translation: CASHEIAGPNEQFF.

This clone was seen just once. The chain recombines TRBV7-9 with TRBJ2-5, with D possibly matching TRBD1 (6 bases). Trimming cost V 4 bases and J 2 bases, with 14 bases left between them. The CDR3 has 15 amino acids. Germline CDR1 is SEHNR and CDR2 is FQNEAQ (reference sequence). CDR3 sequence (DNA): TGTGCCAGCAGCTCAGGACAGACCCAACAAGAGACCCAGTACTTC. It is translated as CASSSGQTQQETQYF.

CDR3 sequence: CASSPGTGGNQPQHF. CDR3 sequence (DNA): TGTGCCAGCAGTCCCGGGACAGGGGGCAATCAGCCCCAGCATTTT. The chain carries TRBV27 and TRBJ1-5, with 10 nucleotides matching TRBD1. The germline CDR1 and CDR2 sequences are MNHEY and SMNVEV (reference sequence). J lost 2 bases, V lost 5 bases, and 3 bases had no gene match. The CDR3 runs 15 residues.

The chain carries TRBV4-2 and TRBJ2-3; 9 nucleotides agree with TRBD2. The CDR3 sequence is 16 residues long. Germline CDR1 and CDR2: LGHNA and YNFKEQ. V shed 5 bases, J shed 4 bases, and the junction held 10 bases outside the gene matches. In DNA, the CDR3 is TGTGCCAGCAGCGGCGGGCGGGAGGGCCCCCCAGATACGCAGTATTTT. Its translation: CASSGGREGPPDTQYF.

The chain uses TRBV4-2 and TRBJ2-3, with 7 bases lining up with TRBD1. CDR1 LGHNA and CDR2 YNFKEQ come from the germline V gene. Unmatched junction bases numbered 4, after V lost 2 bases and J lost 2 bases. This CDR3 contains 15 residues. The CDR3 nucleotides read TGTGCCAGCAGCCAAAGACAGGGAATCACAGATACGCAGTATTTT. This encodes CASSQRQGITDTQYF.

The rearrangement uses TRBV5-1 and TRBJ2-3; 12 bases fit TRBD2. The CDR3 is 16 amino acids. J was trimmed by 0 bases and V by 3 bases; bases with no gene match: 2. Germline CDR1 is SGHRS and CDR2 is YFSETQ. The CDR3 region is CASSSGTSGSTDTQYF. The CDR3 DNA follows: TGCGCCAGCAGCTCCGGGACTAGCGGGAGCACAGATACGCAGTATTTT.

The chain is built from TRBV7-2 and TRBJ2-4; 9 positions match TRBD1. The CDR3 has 14 residues. Germline CDR1 SGHTA, CDR2 FQGNSA. V was pared by 5 bases and J by 8 bases, with 7 bases of the junction left unmatched. For the CDR3, the DNA is TGTGCCAGCAGCCTCCGGGACAGGGTTTACATTCAGTACTTC. This translates into CASSLRDRVYIQYF.

The DNA for the CDR3 is TGCGCCAGCAGCACAGTTAGGGGATTTAACACTGAAGCTTTCTTT. Translated, it gives CASSTVRGFNTEAFF. V usage is TRBV5-1 and J usage is TRBJ1-1; D is perhaps TRBD1 (5 bases). The CDR3 has 15 residues. Germline values: CDR1 SGHRS, CDR2 YFSETQ. The V gene lost 4 bases and the J gene lost 2 bases, with 15 bases spanning the gap.

This clone was picked up one time. V and J are TRBV6-5 and TRBJ2-5, with 10 bases aligning to TRBD2. Germline V lookup: CDR1 MNHEY, CDR2 SVGAGI. Losses at the gene ends were 5 bases for V and 6 bases for J; bases not matched to a gene: 9. The CDR3 length is 15 residues. Here the CDR3 DNA reads TGTGCCAGCAGTAAGCGGGAGGGCCGGAGCCAGACCCAGTACTTC. Translation gives CASSKREGRSQTQYF.

This clone was seen at least ten times. This chain uses TRBV10-3 with TRBJ2-7, with a possible D match to TRBD1 (6 bases). Germline V gene data show CDR1 as ENHRY and CDR2 as SYGVKD. V was clipped by 8 bases and J by 5 bases, with 16 bases between them. The CDR3 contains 13 residues. The CDR3 region is CAIGNVGDNEQYF. CDR3 nucleotide sequence: TGTGCCATCGGGAATGTAGGGGACAACGAGCAGTACTTC.